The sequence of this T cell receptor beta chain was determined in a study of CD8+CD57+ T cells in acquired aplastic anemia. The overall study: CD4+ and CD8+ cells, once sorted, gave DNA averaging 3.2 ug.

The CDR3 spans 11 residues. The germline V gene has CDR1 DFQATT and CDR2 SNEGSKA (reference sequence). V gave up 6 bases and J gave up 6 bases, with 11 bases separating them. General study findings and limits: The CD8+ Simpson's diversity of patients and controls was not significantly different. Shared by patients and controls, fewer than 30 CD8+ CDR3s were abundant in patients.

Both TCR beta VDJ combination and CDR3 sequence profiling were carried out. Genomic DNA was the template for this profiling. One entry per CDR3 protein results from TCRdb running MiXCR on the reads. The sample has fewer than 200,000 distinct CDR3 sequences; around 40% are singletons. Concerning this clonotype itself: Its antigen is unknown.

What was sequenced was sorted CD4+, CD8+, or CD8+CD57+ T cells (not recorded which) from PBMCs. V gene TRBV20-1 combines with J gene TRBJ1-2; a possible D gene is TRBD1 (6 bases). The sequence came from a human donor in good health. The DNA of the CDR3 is TGCAGTGCCGAGGGGGGACATGGCTACACCTTC. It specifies CSAEGGHGYTF.